This T cell receptor beta chain was retrieved from a study of shared clonotypes between healthy human individuals. The CDR3 length is 15 residues. Trimming cost V 3 bases and J 8 bases, with 19 bases left between them. Germline loops: CDR1 SGHAT, CDR2 FQDESV (reference sequence). Sequencing was performed with immunoSEQ multiplex PCR; in TCRdb, only in-frame clones are kept and a portion is missing. The top ten hold 13% of the sample, which has approximately 510,000 clones, 75% to 85% seen once. The TCR comes from a woman in her 40s in good health. Some clones in this sample may be carry-over from other donors' samples. This chain uses TRBV11-1 with TRBJ2-5; a possible D gene is TRBD1 (7 bases). Specimen: PBMCs. The CDR3 here is CASSFVGGTASTQYF. The CDR3, as DNA: TGTGCCAGCAGCTTCGTCGGAGGGACAGCGAGTACCCAGTACTTC.